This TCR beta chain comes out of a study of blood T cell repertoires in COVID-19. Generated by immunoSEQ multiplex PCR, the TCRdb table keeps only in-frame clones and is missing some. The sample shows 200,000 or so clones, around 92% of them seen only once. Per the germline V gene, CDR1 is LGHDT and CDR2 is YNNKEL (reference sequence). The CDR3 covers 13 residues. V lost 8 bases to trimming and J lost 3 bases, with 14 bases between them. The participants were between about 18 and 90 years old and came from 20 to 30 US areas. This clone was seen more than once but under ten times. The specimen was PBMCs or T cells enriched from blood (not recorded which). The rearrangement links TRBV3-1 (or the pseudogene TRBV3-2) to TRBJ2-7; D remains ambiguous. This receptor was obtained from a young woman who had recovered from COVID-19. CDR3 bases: TGTGCCAGCCGACCGGATACGGGCTACGAGCAGTACTTC. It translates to CASRPDTGYEQYF.